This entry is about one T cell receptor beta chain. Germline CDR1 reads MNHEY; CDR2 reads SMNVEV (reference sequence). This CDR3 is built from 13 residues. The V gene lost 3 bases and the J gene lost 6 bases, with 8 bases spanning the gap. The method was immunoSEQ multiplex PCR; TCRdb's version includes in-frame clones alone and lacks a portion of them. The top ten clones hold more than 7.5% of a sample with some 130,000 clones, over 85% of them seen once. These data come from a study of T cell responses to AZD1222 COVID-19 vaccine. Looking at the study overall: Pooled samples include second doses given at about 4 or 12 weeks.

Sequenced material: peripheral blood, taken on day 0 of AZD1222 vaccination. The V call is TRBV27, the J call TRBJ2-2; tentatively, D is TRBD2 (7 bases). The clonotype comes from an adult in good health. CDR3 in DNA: TGTGCCAGCAGTTTGGGGGGGCCCGGGGAGCTGTTTTTT. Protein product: CASSLGGPGELFF.